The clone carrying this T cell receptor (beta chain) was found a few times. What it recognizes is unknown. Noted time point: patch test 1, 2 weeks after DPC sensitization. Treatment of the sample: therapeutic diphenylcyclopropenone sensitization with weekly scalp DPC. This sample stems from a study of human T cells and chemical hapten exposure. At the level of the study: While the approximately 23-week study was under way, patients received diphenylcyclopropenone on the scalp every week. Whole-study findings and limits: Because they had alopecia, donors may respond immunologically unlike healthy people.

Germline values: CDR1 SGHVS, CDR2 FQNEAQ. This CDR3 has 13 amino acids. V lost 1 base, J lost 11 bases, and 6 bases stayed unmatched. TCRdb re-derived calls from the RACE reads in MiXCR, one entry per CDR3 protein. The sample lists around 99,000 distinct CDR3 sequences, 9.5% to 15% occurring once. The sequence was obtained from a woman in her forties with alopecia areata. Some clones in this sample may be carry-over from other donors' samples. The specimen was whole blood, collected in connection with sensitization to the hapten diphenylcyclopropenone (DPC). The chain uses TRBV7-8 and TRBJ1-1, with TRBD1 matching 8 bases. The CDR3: CASSLEGTGLAFF. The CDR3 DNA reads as TGTGCCAGCAGCTTAGAGGGGACAGGTTTGGCTTTCTTT.